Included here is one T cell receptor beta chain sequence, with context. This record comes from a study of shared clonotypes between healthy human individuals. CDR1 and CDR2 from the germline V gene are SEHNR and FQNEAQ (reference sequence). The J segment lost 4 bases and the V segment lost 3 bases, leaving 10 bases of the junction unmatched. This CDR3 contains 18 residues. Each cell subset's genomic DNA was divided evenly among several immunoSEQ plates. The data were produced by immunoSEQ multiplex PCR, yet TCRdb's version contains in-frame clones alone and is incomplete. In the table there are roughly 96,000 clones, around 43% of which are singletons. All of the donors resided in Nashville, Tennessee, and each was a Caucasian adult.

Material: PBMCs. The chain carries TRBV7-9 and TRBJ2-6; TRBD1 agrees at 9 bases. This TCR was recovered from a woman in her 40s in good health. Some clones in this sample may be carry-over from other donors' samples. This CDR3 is CASSLPGQGPAGANVLTF. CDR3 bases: TGTGCCAGCAGCTTGCCGGGACAGGGCCCCGCAGGGGCCAACGTCCTGACTTTC.